This TCR beta chain was observed in a study of cytomegalovirus exposure and HLA in healthy donors (TCRdb year 2017). Notes on the research overall: A later analysis indicated that the 110 or so validation repertoires were generated on the platform also employed for the 700 or so repertoires of the first cohort. The study aimed to test whether cataloging public T cell receptors could reveal signatures of past pathogen exposure. A separate validation cohort of 100 to 150 different subjects was used in addition to the approximately 610-subject first cohort. The study combined high-throughput TCR immunosequencing, statistical association of individual TCRs with disease status, and machine learning to predict cytomegalovirus infection status. Broad study findings and their caveats: It was suggested by the authors that the approach could potentially be generalized to other disease states and immunological phenotypes. In the study, some 160 TCR beta chains were listed as associated with cytomegalovirus. Three of the identified cytomegalovirus-associated TCR beta chains were confirmed in vitro to be specific for cytomegalovirus antigens. The validation cohort had no HLA typing available for a later analysis, so co-occurrence within that cohort was assessed over all 110 or so repertoires. The classifier was reported to diagnose cytomegalovirus status with high specificity and sensitivity in both the original and validation cohorts. A later analysis found that TCRs clustered in the first cohort also tended to co-occur in the 120 or so validation repertoires, with approximately 95% of cluster scores above 0. While some public TCRs were present in many individuals, most TCR sequences turned up only very rarely across donors.

The donors belonged to the validation cohort of over a hundred subjects, which was separate from the roughly 670-subject first cohort. V is reduced by 1 base and J by 1 base, leaving a spacing of 11 bases between them. Including cysteine and phenylalanine, the CDR3 has 15 amino acids. The kept DNA is CDR3 alone, 45 bases in frame from the first base. The germline V gene (reference sequence) supplies CDR1 GTSNPN and CDR2 SVGIG. Concerning this clone itself: This receptor's antigen is unknown. The record has no base qualities; no much larger clone is one base away.

Library generation was performed with the immunoSEQ multiplex PCR assay. For the original study's pipeline: A statistical classification framework was built for diagnosing cytomegalovirus status from the catalog of TCR beta chain sequences. TCRdb's version of the immuneACCESS table is confined to in-frame rearrangements and falls short of the full clone set. An unresolved V gene accounts for under half of the shortfall where checked; the remainder is of unknown origin. The V and J calls and clone size come from that table; D and trimming were worked out from the DNA. Here the sample has over 150,000 clones; approximately 89% occur a single time. The ten largest clonotypes hold 10% of the sample.

The receptor's source is a woman younger than 35 in good health and CMV-seropositive. Sequenced: PBMCs. The sequence is built from TRBV30 and TRBJ1-3; the D gene is unclear. In nucleotide form, the sequence is TGTGCCTGGAGTGGTGCAAGCCGGTCTGGAAACACCATATATTTT. Translated, it reads CAWSGASRSGNTIYF. Here the CDR3 is joined to the reference TRBV30 and TRBJ1-3 genes, and the full variable domain is: SQTIHQWPATLVQPVGSPLSLECTVEGTSNPNLYWYRQAAGRGLQLLFYSVGIGQISSEVPQNLSASRPQDRQFILSSKKLLLSDSGFYLCAWSGASRSGNTIYFGEGSWLTVV.